The subject of this entry is one TCR beta chain. The antigen is not known. A much bigger clone sits one base away, suggesting this may be a read error. The CDR3 does not close with the conserved phenylalanine or tryptophan, likely indicating a read error. The entry originates in a study of Graves' ophthalmopathy and Graves' hyperthyroidism. Using RNA transcripts, the TCR beta CDR3 regions were amplified. The authors performed first-round RT-PCR with HTBI primers and then a second-round multiplex PCR. TCRdb reanalysed the multiplex PCR reads using MiXCR and keeps one entry per CDR3 protein. The table includes about 370,000 distinct CDR3 sequences, 15% to 20% detected once. The CDR3 length is 12 residues. The V gene's germline CDR1 is SQVTM and CDR2 ANQGSEA. After removal of 3 bases from V and 8 bases from J, the junction contained 6 bases not matched to a gene. Regarding the study as a whole: Ophthalmopathy progression was predicted by the model at roughly 66% sensitivity and about 74% specificity.

The PBMC fraction was derived from around 9.5 ml of fresh peripheral blood. J is TRBJ1-2 and V is TRBV29-1; TRBD1 aligns across 7 bases. The receptor comes from an adult woman with stable Graves' hyperthyroidism. The source material was peripheral blood. Here the CDR3 reads CSVDEPGGGYTV. As DNA, the CDR3 is TGCAGCGTTGATGAACCAGGGGGAGGCTACACCGTC.